What follows describes a single TCR beta chain. Its antigen is undetermined. The data were produced by immunoSEQ multiplex PCR, yet TCRdb's version contains in-frame clones alone and is incomplete. The sample has 52,000 or so clones, 65% to 90% seen once. Stated time point: week 5, during vaccination. Vaccine doses each comprised 300 ug of mutant IDH1 20-mer peptide, with topical imiquimod. Trimming took 5 bases from V and 4 from J, leaving 9 bases between them. This CDR3 contains 11 residues. CDR1 DFQATT and CDR2 SNEGSKA come from the germline V gene (reference sequence). The sample originates from a study of a mutant IDH1 vaccine in newly diagnosed glioma.

The sample in question was PBMCs, obtained from a glioma patient whose treatment included an IDH1 peptide vaccine. The TCR originated in a woman aged 18-29 years with glioma. Some clones in this sample may be carry-over from other donors' samples. The V gene is TRBV20-1, the J gene TRBJ2-7; TRBD2 is a possible D gene (6 bases). In DNA form, the CDR3 reads TGCAGTGCTCAGGACTATTACGAGCAGTACTTC. Protein sequence: CSAQDYYEQYF.